The 6 T cell receptor beta chains presented below share a single source sample, sequenced in a study of identical twins. TCRdb processed the 5' RACE reads anew with MiXCR; each CDR3 protein has one entry. The repertoire holds roughly 690,000 distinct CDR3 sequences, with 5.5% to 6.5% as singletons. Sequenced material: naive T cells sorted from blood. Source of these receptors: a man between 18 and 35 years old in good health.

This clonotype was seen at least ten times. J is TRBJ2-2 and V is TRBV20-1, with D unclear. Germline V gives CDR1 DFQATT, CDR2 SNEGSKA (reference sequence). V was clipped by 4 bases and J by 7 bases, with 13 bases between them. CDR3 size: 13 residues. CDR3 DNA sequence: TGCAGTGCTACTCCTCTAGTCGGCGGGGAGCTGTTTTTT. Its protein product is CSATPLVGGELFF.

This clonotype appeared a few times. The rearrangement links TRBV7-2 to TRBJ1-4, with TRBD1 as a possible D gene (6 bases). Trimming stripped 1 base from V and 4 bases from J, with 13 bases between. CDR1 and CDR2 (germline): SGHTA, FQGNSA. This CDR3 has 16 residues. The CDR3 DNA is TGTGCCAGCAGCTTAGAAGGGGGGGCAGTTAATGAAAAACTGTTTTTT. Residues: CASSLEGGAVNEKLFF.

This clonotype was seen only a few times. The chain uses TRBV11-2 and TRBJ2-1, with 13 bases aligning to TRBD2. V was clipped by 5 bases and J by 7 bases; unmatched bases: 8. The CDR3 has 16 amino acids. Germline CDR1 reads SGHAT; CDR2 reads FQNNGV. The CDR3 DNA is TGTGCCAGCAGCCAATTACTAGCGGGAGGGAAGAATGAGCAGTTCTTC. It encodes CASSQLLAGGKNEQFF.

This clonotype was observed a handful of times. The chain recombines TRBV6-1 with TRBJ1-1, with 9 bases identical to TRBD1. Germline V gene data show CDR1 as MNHNS and CDR2 as SASEGT. The ends lost 4 bases at V and 5 bases at J; junction bases unmatched: 5. The CDR3 extends over 14 amino acids. Here the CDR3 DNA reads TGTGCCAGCAGTGCCGGACAGGGGCAGACTGAAGCTTTCTTT. Amino acid sequence: CASSAGQGQTEAFF.

This clonotype has only a few counts. The chain is built from TRBV12-3 or TRBV12-4 and TRBJ1-6; D not certain. V gave up 7 bases and J gave up 0 bases, with 10 bases separating them. CDR3 length: 15 amino acids. For the CDR3, the DNA is TGTGCCAGCAAAATTAGTAGCTCCTATAATTCACCCCTCCACTTT. The encoded protein is CASKISSSYNSPLHF.

In this sample, this clonotype turned up many times. The chain has TRBV25-1 and TRBJ1-2; 7 bases map to TRBD1. Losses at the gene ends were 10 bases for V and 2 bases for J; bases not matched to a gene: 4. Germline V lookup: CDR1 MGHDK, CDR2 SYGVNS. The CDR3 spans 12 residues. In nucleotides, the CDR3 is TGTGCCACCCACAGGGGAAACTATGGCTACACCTTC. This translates into CATHRGNYGYTF.